This T cell receptor beta chain was sequenced during a study of cytomegalovirus exposure and HLA in healthy donors. About the research overall: The 120 or so validation repertoires used a platform that matched the one used for the roughly 700 first-cohort repertoires, as a later analysis reported.

On this clone: Its antigen is as yet unknown.

The CDR3 is made up of 14 amino acids. J was trimmed by 5 bases and V by 8 bases; bases with no gene match: 4. Germline V gene lookup returns CDR1 MGHDK and CDR2 SYGVNS. The method was immunoSEQ multiplex PCR; TCRdb's version includes in-frame clones alone and lacks a portion of them. The sample includes about 200,000 clones, around 86% of them seen just once. The study's findings and limits: High specificity and sensitivity for cytomegalovirus status were reported for the classifier. Researchers counted over 150 TCR beta chains as cytomegalovirus-associated. As confirmed in vitro, three CMV-associated chains were specific for CMV antigens.

What was sequenced was PBMCs. The chain uses TRBV25-1 and TRBJ1-6; 9 bases align to TRBD1. The clonotype originates from a woman under 30 in good health and CMV-seronegative. DNA of the CDR3: TGTGCCAGCCAGGACAGGGGTCATAATTCACCCCTCCACTTT. This encodes CASQDRGHNSPLHF. The complete variable domain, with remaining parts taken from reference TRBV25-1 and TRBJ1-6, reads EADIYQTPRYLVIGTGKKITLECSQTMGHDKMYWYQQDPGMELHLIHYSYGVNSTEKGDLSSESTVSRIRTEHFPLTLESARPSHTSQYLCASQDRGHNSPLHFGNGTRLTVT.